The clone carrying this T cell receptor beta chain was recorded once. The repertoire was sequenced with immunoSEQ multiplex PCR; TCRdb's copy has only in-frame clones and lacks some. The repertoire holds about 98,000 clones, more than 70% seen once, with approximately 25% in the top ten. Between the trimmed V and J ends, which lost 3 bases and 4 bases, there was a span of 13 bases. The CDR3 length is 15 residues. Germline CDR1 is MDHEN and CDR2 is SYDVKM. The sample is drawn from a study of blood T cell repertoires in COVID-19. This clonotype originated in a man in his 70s with acute or convalescent COVID-19. V and J are TRBV28 and TRBJ2-1; no definite D call. The sequencing sample was made of peripheral blood. In DNA, the CDR3 is TGTGCCAGCAGTTTGAGAAGATCTGTTTACAATGAGCAGTTCTTC. Its translation: CASSLRRSVYNEQFF.